The present entry profiles one T cell receptor (beta chain) with its context. Repertoires were generated with immunoSEQ multiplex PCR, while TCRdb's copy carries only in-frame clones and drops some. Of roughly 140,000 clones listed, around 87% are singletons. Germline V gene lookup returns CDR1 MNHEY and CDR2 SVGAGI. J lost 0 bases, V lost 11 bases, and 4 bases had no gene match. The CDR3 loop spans 13 amino acids. This entry belongs to a study of blood T cell repertoires in COVID-19. Study at large: The United States, Italy and Spain supplied acute and convalescent COVID-19 samples. Sample material is recorded as cDNA or gDNA derived from T cells, B-cell-depleted T cells, or PBMCs.

The clonotype comes from a human donor in a cohort sampled during active COVID-19. The chain joins TRBV6-5 to TRBJ1-1; TRBD1 agrees at 9 bases. The sequencing input was peripheral blood. The CDR3 DNA sequence: TGTGCCTGGACAGGGGAGATGAACACTGAAGCTTTCTTT. Translating gives CAWTGEMNTEAFF.